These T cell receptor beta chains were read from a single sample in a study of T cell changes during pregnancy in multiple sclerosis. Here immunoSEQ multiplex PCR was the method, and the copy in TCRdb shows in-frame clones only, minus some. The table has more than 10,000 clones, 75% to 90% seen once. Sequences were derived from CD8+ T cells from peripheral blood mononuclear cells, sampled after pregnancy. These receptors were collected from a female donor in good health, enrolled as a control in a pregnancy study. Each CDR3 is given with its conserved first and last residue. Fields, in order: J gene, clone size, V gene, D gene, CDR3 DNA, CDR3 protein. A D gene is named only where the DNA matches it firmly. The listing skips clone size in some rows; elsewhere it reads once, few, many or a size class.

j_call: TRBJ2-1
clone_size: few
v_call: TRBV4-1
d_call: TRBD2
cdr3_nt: TGCGCCAGCAGCCAAATCCGGGGGGGCCGTTACGTTGAGCAGTTCTTC
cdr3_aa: CASSQIRGGRYVEQFF

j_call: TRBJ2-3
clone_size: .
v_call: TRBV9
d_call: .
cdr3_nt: TGTGCCAGCAGCCTAAATCCAGATACGCAGTATTTT
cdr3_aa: CASSLNPDTQYF

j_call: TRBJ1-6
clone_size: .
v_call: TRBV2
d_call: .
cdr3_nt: TGTGCCAGCAGTGAAGTCACAGCTTTGTCGTCCCTCCACTTT
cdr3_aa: CASSEVTALSSLHF

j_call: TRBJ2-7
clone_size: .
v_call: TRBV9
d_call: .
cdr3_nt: TGTGCCAGCAGCGTAGGGCACCACTCCTACGAGCAGTACTTC
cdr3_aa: CASSVGHHSYEQYF

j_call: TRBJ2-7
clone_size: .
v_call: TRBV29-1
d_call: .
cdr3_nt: TGCAGCGTTGAACGCAGGGACAACGAGCAGTACTTC
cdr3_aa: CSVERRDNEQYF

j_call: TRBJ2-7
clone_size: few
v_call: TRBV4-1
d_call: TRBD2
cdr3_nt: TGCGCCAGCAGACCGGAGCGGGAGGCCTACGAGCAGTACTTC
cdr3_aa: CASRPEREAYEQYF

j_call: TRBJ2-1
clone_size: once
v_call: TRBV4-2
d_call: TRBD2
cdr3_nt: TGTGCCAGCAGCCAGGGGGGGGGAGCTAGCGGGAGGGTGGAGGAGCAGTTCTTC
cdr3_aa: CASSQGGGASGRVEEQFF

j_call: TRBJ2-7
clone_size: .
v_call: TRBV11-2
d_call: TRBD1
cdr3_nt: TGTGCCAGCAGCTTAGATCTTACAGGGGGCTCCTACGAGCAGTACTTC
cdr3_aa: CASSLDLTGGSYEQYF

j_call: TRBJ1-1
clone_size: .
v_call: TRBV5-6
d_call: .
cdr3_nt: TGTGCCAGCAGCCCCGAACAGGGCGTTGCGAGCACTGAAGCTTTCTTT
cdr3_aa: CASSPEQGVASTEAFF

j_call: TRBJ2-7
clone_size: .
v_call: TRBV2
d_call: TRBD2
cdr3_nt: TGTGCCAGCAGTGAATACAGGAGCGGGGGATTTTACGAGCAGTACTTC
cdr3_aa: CASSEYRSGGFYEQYF

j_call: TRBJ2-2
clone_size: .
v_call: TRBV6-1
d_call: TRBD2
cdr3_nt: TGTGCCAGCAGTGAAGTTAGCGGGGGGGCCGTCGGGGAGCTGTTTTTT
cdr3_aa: CASSEVSGGAVGELFF

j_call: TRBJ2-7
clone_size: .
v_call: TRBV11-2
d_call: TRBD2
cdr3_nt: TGTGCCAGCAGCTTTGAGTCACTAGCGGGAGGAGGCTCCTACGAGCAGTACTTC
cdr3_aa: CASSFESLAGGGSYEQYF

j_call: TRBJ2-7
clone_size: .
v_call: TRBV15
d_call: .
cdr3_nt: TGTGCCACCAGCAGAGAGACCGGGATTGGCTACGAGCAGTACTTC
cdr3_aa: CATSRETGIGYEQYF

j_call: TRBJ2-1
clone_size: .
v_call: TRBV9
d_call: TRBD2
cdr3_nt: TGTGCCAGCAGCGTAGACTCTAGCGGGGGGACCAATGAGCAGTTCTTC
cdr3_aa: CASSVDSSGGTNEQFF